A selection of T cell receptor beta chains follows, all from one sample in a study of T cell changes during pregnancy in multiple sclerosis. Some clones are missing from TCRdb's copy, which holds only in-frame ones; the method was immunoSEQ multiplex PCR. Of some 61,000 clones listed, less than 95% are singletons. The material sequenced was peripheral blood, taken in the second trimester of pregnancy. All receptors derive from a female donor with multiple sclerosis, enrolled in a pregnancy study. The CDR3 runs from the conserved cysteine through the conserved F or W. A D gene is named only where the DNA matches it firmly. Where a row states a size, it is once, few, many or the class of an expanded clone; other rows omit it.

j_call v_call d_call clone_size cdr3_aa cdr3_nt
TRBJ1-6 TRBV11-3 TRBD1 NA CASSLDPKGTGYNSPLHF TGTGCCAGCAGCTTAGATCCCAAGGGGACAGGATATAATTCACCCCTCCACTTT
TRBJ1-4 TRBV7-9 NA once CASSFSTGEKLFF TGTGCCAGCAGCTTTTCGACAGGTGAAAAACTGTTTTTT
TRBJ2-7 TRBV5-6 TRBD1 NA CASSFRGISYEQYF TGTGCCAGCAGCTTCAGGGGGATCTCCTACGAGCAGTACTTC
TRBJ2-1 TRBV6-5 TRBD2 NA CASSYAGLAGELQFF TGTGCCAGCAGTTATGCGGGACTAGCGGGGGAGTTGCAGTTCTTC
TRBJ2-3 TRBV4-2 TRBD2 NA CASSQGGGASDTQYF TGTGCCAGCAGCCAGGGCGGGGGGGCATCGGATACGCAGTATTTT
TRBJ1-5 TRBV18 NA once CATRQGINQPQHF TGTGCCACTCGTCAGGGCATCAATCAGCCCCAGCATTTT
TRBJ1-2 TRBV19 TRBD1 NA CASSSKVGTVYHGYTF TGTGCCAGTAGCTCGAAAGTTGGGACAGTTTATCATGGCTACACCTTC
TRBJ2-1 TRBV7-2 TRBD1 NA CASSSPGGAYNEQFF TGTGCCAGCAGCTCCCCAGGGGGTGCCTACAATGAGCAGTTCTTC
TRBJ1-4 TRBV7-9 NA NA CASSPRAEINEKLFF TGTGCCAGCAGCCCGCGGGCAGAAATTAATGAAAAACTGTTTTTT
TRBJ2-3 TRBV6-4 TRBD2 NA CASSPGLATDTQYF TGTGCCAGCAGCCCTGGACTAGCTACAGATACGCAGTATTTT
TRBJ2-4 TRBV19 TRBD2 NA CASSPILAGGVKNIQYF TGTGCCAGTAGTCCAATACTAGCGGGGGGCGTCAAAAACATTCAGTACTTC
TRBJ1-5 TRBV7-3 NA NA CASSPGRGSQPQHF TGTGCCAGCAGCCCGGGGAGGGGGAGTCAGCCCCAGCATTTT
TRBJ2-7 TRBV6-5 NA NA CASREEGYEQYF TGTGCCAGCAGGGAAGAGGGCTACGAGCAGTACTTC
TRBJ2-1 TRBV4-3 NA NA CASSSRTRASPYNEQFF TGCGCCAGCAGCTCACGGACGAGGGCTAGTCCCTACAATGAGCAGTTCTTC
TRBJ1-3 TRBV28 NA NA CASSSPFSGVPRNTIYF TGTGCCAGCAGTTCCCCTTTCTCGGGGGTACCTCGGAACACCATATATTTT
TRBJ1-1 TRBV6-1 TRBD1 NA CASRRSGTGNTEAFF TGTGCCAGCAGGAGATCCGGGACAGGGAACACTGAAGCTTTCTTT
TRBJ2-7 TRBV4-1 NA NA CASSQVLTVAYEQYF TGCGCCAGCAGCCAAGTTTTGACAGTTGCTTACGAGCAGTACTTC
TRBJ2-7 TRBV7-2 NA NA CASSQQGHPSYEQYF TGTGCCAGCAGTCAACAGGGTCATCCCTCCTACGAGCAGTACTTC
TRBJ2-7 TRBV7-2 TRBD2 NA CASSAGLAGGRLDEQYF TGTGCCAGCAGCGCCGGACTAGCGGGGGGGCGTCTCGACGAGCAGTACTTC
TRBJ2-3 TRBV10-3 NA NA CAIRPTSTGTDTQYF TGTGCCATCAGACCAACATCGACAGGCACAGATACGCAGTATTTT
TRBJ1-4 TRBV19 NA NA CASSTPDRRNEKLFF TGTGCCAGTAGTACCCCCGACAGAAGGAATGAAAAACTGTTTTTT
TRBJ1-1 TRBV2 TRBD1 NA CASSAGGWTEAFF TGTGCCAGCAGTGCAGGGGGCTGGACTGAAGCTTTCTTT
TRBJ2-7 TRBV10-3 TRBD1 NA CALRTGNYEQYF TGTGCCCTCCGGACAGGGAACTACGAGCAGTACTTC
TRBJ2-1 TRBV7-3 NA NA CASSQLSAAYNEQFF TGTGCCAGCAGCCAACTGTCAGCGGCCTACAATGAGCAGTTCTTC
TRBJ2-1 TRBV7-3 TRBD2 NA CASSSMAGGIDEQFF TGTGCCAGCAGCTCTATGGCGGGGGGGATCGATGAGCAGTTCTTC
TRBJ1-1 TRBV7-2 TRBD1 NA CASSAIGTENTEAFF TGTGCCAGCAGCGCCATCGGGACAGAGAACACTGAAGCTTTCTTT
TRBJ1-1 TRBV11-3 TRBD1 NA CASSLDSTGGTEAFF TGTGCCAGCAGCTTAGACTCTACAGGGGGCACTGAAGCTTTCTTT
TRBJ1-1 TRBV6-4 NA NA CASRSRNTEAFF TGTGCCAGCCGTTCCCGGAACACTGAAGCTTTCTTT
TRBJ1-5 TRBV7-2 NA NA CASSLAGVTPQHF TGTGCCAGCAGCTTAGCAGGGGTAACGCCCCAGCATTTT
TRBJ1-3 TRBV9 NA NA CASSVVSTGASGNTIYF TGTGCCAGCAGCGTAGTATCGACAGGTGCCTCTGGAAACACCATATATTTT
TRBJ1-2 TRBV27 NA NA CASSSWGDGYTF TGTGCCAGCAGTTCGTGGGGGGATGGCTACACCTTC
TRBJ1-2 TRBV6-5 NA NA CASSYIGLGANYGYTF TGTGCCAGCAGTTACATCGGGTTGGGAGCTAACTATGGCTACACCTTC
TRBJ2-3 TRBV18 TRBD1 NA CASSTRTGSTDTQYF TGTGCCAGCTCAACCCGGACAGGGAGTACAGATACGCAGTATTTT
TRBJ2-1 TRBV6-4 TRBD1 NA CASSDSGTGYNEQFF TGTGCCAGCAGTGACTCCGGGACAGGGTACAATGAGCAGTTCTTC
TRBJ2-1 TRBV6-4 NA NA CASSDSLINEQFF TGTGCCAGCAGTGACTCACTTATTAATGAGCAGTTCTTC
TRBJ2-3 TRBV4-2 TRBD2 NA CASSQDNSGGRTDTQYF TGTGCCAGCAGCCAAGATAATAGCGGGGGACGCACAGATACGCAGTATTTT